This T cell receptor (beta chain) appears in the sequencing data of a study of blood T cells in healthy people across ages. Primers used in a second PCR of about 7 to 12 cycles were a sample-barcoded 5' primer and a J-beta primer mix. MiXCR, applied by TCRdb to the 5' RACE reads, yields one record per CDR3 protein. In the table there are 1.5 million to 2 million distinct CDR3 sequences, about 31% of which are singletons. The CDR3 extends over 16 amino acids. Germline CDR1 reads MNHEY; CDR2 reads SVGEGT. This clonotype was recorded a few times. The chain couples TRBV6-2 or TRBV6-3 to TRBJ2-5; D may be TRBD2 (6 bases). Near its end, the DNA agrees better with TRBJ2-7, so the J call may be wrong. The sequenced sample consisted of blood. The clonotype comes from a woman aged 25 to 39 in good health. The CDR3 loop is CASSYWELAGSTEQYF. The CDR3, as DNA: TGTGCCAGCAGTTACTGGGAACTAGCAGGCTCCACCGAGCAGTACTTC.